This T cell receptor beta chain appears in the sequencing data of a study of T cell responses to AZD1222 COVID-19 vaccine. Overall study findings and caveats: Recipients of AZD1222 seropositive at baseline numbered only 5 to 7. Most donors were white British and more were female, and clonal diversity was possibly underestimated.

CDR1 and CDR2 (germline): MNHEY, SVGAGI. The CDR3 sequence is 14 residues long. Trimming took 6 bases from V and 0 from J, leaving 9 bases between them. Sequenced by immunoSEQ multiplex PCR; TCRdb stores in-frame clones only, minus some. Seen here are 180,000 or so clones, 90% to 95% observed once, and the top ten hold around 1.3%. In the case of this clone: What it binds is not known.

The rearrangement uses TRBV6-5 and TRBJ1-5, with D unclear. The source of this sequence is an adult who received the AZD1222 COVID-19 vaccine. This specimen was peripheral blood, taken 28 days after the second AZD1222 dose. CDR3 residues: CASSPDGSNQPQHF. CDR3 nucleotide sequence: TGTGCCAGCAGCCCGGACGGTAGCAATCAGCCCCAGCATTTT.